This TCR beta chain was recorded in a study of blood T cells in healthy people across ages. This CDR3 has 15 residues. Germline values: CDR1 SEHNR, CDR2 FQNEAQ (reference sequence). V lost 3 bases and J lost 4; bases outside the gene matches: 7. The second PCR ran about 6 to 11 cycles with a sample-barcoded 5' primer and J-beta primers. One entry per CDR3 protein, called by TCRdb with MiXCR from the 5' RACE reads. The table shows 650,000 to 950,000 distinct CDR3 sequences, with more than 40% occurring only once. The genes are TRBV7-9 and TRBJ1-2; 8 positions match TRBD1. Sequenced material: blood. The source is a man between 60 and 75 years old in good health. The CDR3 region is CASSFQGATIYGYTF. The CDR3 DNA is TGTGCCAGCAGCTTTCAGGGGGCAACCATCTATGGCTACACCTTC.